Ten or more counts support the clone carrying this T cell receptor beta chain. Its antigen remains unknown. This specimen comes from a study of T cell repertoires in cytomegalovirus infection. The germline V and J ends were trimmed by 0 bases and 2 bases, with 17 bases remaining between them. The CDR3 covers 17 residues. Germline V gene sequence: CDR1 SGHNT, CDR2 YYREEE (reference sequence). General study points: There were HLA-C-restricted CMV-specific TCR beta clonotypes dominating the ex vivo response.

TCRdb passed the reads through MiXCR, listing each CDR3 protein once. The sample consists of 150,000 to 200,000 distinct CDR3 sequences, about 30% of them appearing once. V and J are TRBV5-4 and TRBJ1-1; no definite D call. The sequenced sample was PBMCs. This sequence was found in a human donor in good health (CMV status not recorded). Some clones in this sample may be carry-over from other donors' samples. The CDR3 DNA follows: TGTGCCAGCAGCTTGGGGGCTCGCGACAAGTCTAACACTGAAGCTTTCTTT. It is translated as CASSLGARDKSNTEAFF.